This is a list of T cell receptor beta chains from one sample in a study of blood T cell repertoires in COVID-19. Clones were sequenced by immunoSEQ multiplex PCR, and TCRdb holds only the in-frame ones, with some missing. The sample gives 250,000 to 350,000 clones, about nine tenths of which show up once; about 2.2% is in the top ten. The sample comprised peripheral blood. These receptor sequences come from a woman aged 50 to 60 who had recovered from COVID-19. Both conserved end residues are part of each CDR3. A D gene is named only where the DNA matches it firmly. Rows give clone size only sometimes, using once, few, many, or a class for an expanded clone.

V	J	size	D	CDR3	DNA
TRBV24-1	TRBJ1-5	-	-	CATSDRFQPQHF	TGTGCCACCAGTGACAGGTTTCAGCCCCAGCATTTT
TRBV6-5	TRBJ1-1	-	TRBD1	CASSPFDREAFF	TGTGCCAGCAGCCCGTTCGACAGGGAAGCCTTCTTT
TRBV18	TRBJ1-6	-	TRBD1	CASSPQRTGLVRNSPLHF	TGTGCCAGCTCACCACAGCGGACAGGGCTCGTTCGGAATTCACCCCTCCACTTT
TRBV28	TRBJ2-6	-	-	CASTLGRPSGANVLTF	TGTGCCAGCACCCTCGGGAGACCATCTGGGGCCAACGTCCTGACTTTC
TRBV7-2	TRBJ1-2	-	-	CASSLRQSPYGYTF	TGTGCCAGCAGCTTACGACAGAGCCCCTATGGCTACACCTTC
TRBV5-4	TRBJ2-2	-	-	CASSLGPPWLAAGELFF	TGTGCCAGCAGCTTGGGCCCTCCTTGGTTGGCAGCCGGGGAGCTGTTTTTT
TRBV3-1/TRBV3-2	TRBJ2-5	-	-	CASSRVQPGKKSQYF	TGTGCCAGCAGCCGGGTACAGCCTGGCAAGAAGTCCCAGTACTTC
TRBV4-3	TRBJ2-1	-	-	CASSQDRGARKGQFF	TGCGCCAGCAGCCAAGATCGGGGGGCGAGAAAGGGGCAGTTCTTC
TRBV4-3	TRBJ2-2	-	-	CASSQAGTASGELFF	TGCGCCAGCAGCCAGGCCGGTACAGCCTCCGGGGAGCTGTTTTTT
TRBV5-1	TRBJ1-1	-	-	CASSLVTGTNTEAFF	TGCGCCAGCAGCTTGGTAACAGGGACGAACACTGAAGCTTTCTTT
TRBV30	TRBJ1-3	-	-	CAWSVLVTGNTIYF	TGTGCCTGGAGTGTACTTGTTACTGGAAACACCATATATTTT
TRBV7-2	TRBJ2-5	-	-	CASSLSSRGPETQYF	TGTGCCAGCAGCTTAAGTTCGCGGGGGCCCGAGACCCAGTACTTC
TRBV19	TRBJ2-7	-	TRBD1	CASSKGQGNYEQYF	TGTGCCAGTAGTAAGGGACAGGGGAACTACGAGCAGTACTTC
TRBV5-1	TRBJ2-7	-	-	CASTAGAGPYEQYF	TGCGCCAGCACTGCTGGGGCAGGCCCCTACGAGCAGTACTTC
TRBV5-4	TRBJ2-7	-	TRBD1	CASSQGQGFSYEQYF	TGTGCCAGCAGCCAGGGACAGGGATTCTCCTACGAGCAGTACTTC
TRBV5-1	TRBJ2-7	-	-	CASSFGRGRSEQYF	TGCGCCAGCAGCTTCGGCAGGGGTAGAAGCGAGCAGTACTTC
TRBV24-1	TRBJ2-2	-	TRBD1	CATSDLKGQGAVTGELFF	TGTGCCACCAGTGATTTGAAGGGACAGGGGGCTGTCACCGGGGAGCTGTTTTTT
TRBV19	TRBJ1-2	-	-	CASSLQALYGYTF	TGTGCCAGTAGCCTACAGGCACTCTATGGCTACACCTTC
TRBV10-3	TRBJ1-2	-	-	CAISAGFGYGYTF	TGTGCCATCAGTGCGGGGTTTGGGTATGGCTACACCTTC
TRBV6-5	TRBJ1-6	-	TRBD1	CASSYQGAGSPLHF	TGTGCCAGCAGTTATCAGGGGGCTGGTTCACCCCTCCACTTT
TRBV18	TRBJ2-2	-	TRBD2	CASSRTSGGPSNTGELFF	TGTGCCAGCTCTCGGACTAGCGGGGGGCCCTCGAACACCGGGGAGCTGTTTTTT
TRBV9	TRBJ1-2	-	-	CASSVGEGVLGYTF	TGTGCCAGCAGCGTAGGGGAGGGGGTTTTAGGGTACACCTTC
TRBV5-4	TRBJ2-1	-	TRBD2	CASRAGLAVYNEQFF	TGTGCCAGCAGAGCGGGACTAGCGGTCTACAATGAGCAGTTCTTC
TRBV28	TRBJ2-7	-	TRBD1	CAHKDRGPEQYF	TGTGCCCACAAGGACAGGGGACCCGAGCAGTACTTC
TRBV27	TRBJ1-1	-	-	CASSLLSSSEAFF	TGTGCCAGCAGTTTACTATCTAGCTCTGAAGCTTTCTTT
TRBV29-1	TRBJ2-2	-	-	CSVYRGNTGELFF	TGCAGCGTTTATAGGGGGAACACCGGGGAGCTGTTTTTT
TRBV4-1	TRBJ1-4	-	TRBD1	CASSYRDSHRELFF	TGCGCCAGCAGCTACCGGGACAGCCATCGGGAACTGTTTTTT
TRBV11-2	TRBJ2-3	-	-	CASSWGVADTQYF	TGTGCCAGCAGTTGGGGGGTGGCAGATACGCAGTATTTT
TRBV27	TRBJ1-5	-	TRBD1	CASRGTGTGFNQPQHF	TGTGCCAGCAGGGGGACCGGGACAGGGTTTAATCAGCCCCAGCATTTT
TRBV7-3	TRBJ2-5	-	-	CASSPSRDSSTQETQYF	TGTGCCAGCAGCCCATCCCGGGACTCCAGCACCCAAGAGACCCAGTACTTC
TRBV7-6	TRBJ2-5	-	-	CASSAYRASQETQYF	TGTGCCAGCAGCGCTTACAGGGCTAGCCAAGAGACCCAGTACTTC
TRBV5-1	TRBJ1-1	-	TRBD1	CASSFTQGAGTEAFF	TGCGCCAGCAGCTTTACACAGGGGGCTGGCACTGAAGCTTTCTTT
TRBV6-2/TRBV6-3	TRBJ1-1	-	TRBD1	CASSYPRDSYTEAFF	TGTGCCAGCAGTTACCCCCGGGACAGTTACACTGAAGCTTTCTTT
TRBV19	TRBJ2-3	-	TRBD2	CASAGGNTQYF	TGTGCCAGTGCGGGAGGGAATACGCAGTATTTT
TRBV28	TRBJ2-3	once	-	CASSLRSSHTDTQYF	TGTGCCAGCAGTTTGAGGTCGAGCCACACAGATACGCAGTATTTT
TRBV6-2/TRBV6-3	TRBJ2-1	-	-	CASSYSVSAPGHNEQFF	TGTGCCAGCAGTTACTCCGTCTCAGCCCCAGGCCACAATGAGCAGTTCTTC
TRBV7-7	TRBJ2-7	-	TRBD2	CASSPSPGTSGNYEQYF	TGTGCTAGCAGCCCCTCCCCAGGGACTAGCGGGAACTACGAGCAGTACTTC
TRBV5-5	TRBJ2-1	-	TRBD2	CASNPGGAYSYNEQFF	TGTGCCAGCAACCCGGGGGGGGCTTACTCCTACAATGAGCAGTTCTTC
TRBV9	TRBJ2-1	-	TRBD1	CASSVYTGAEQFF	TGTGCCAGCAGCGTGTATACAGGGGCTGAGCAGTTCTTC
TRBV5-1	TRBJ1-2	-	TRBD1	CASSYFSQGAHPGYTF	TGCGCCAGCAGCTACTTCTCACAGGGGGCGCATCCTGGCTACACCTTC
TRBV6-6	TRBJ1-1	-	-	CASTPSSNTEAFF	TGTGCCAGCACCCCAAGCTCGAACACTGAAGCTTTCTTT
TRBV7-9	TRBJ1-2	-	-	CASSLLANYGYTF	TGTGCCAGCAGCTTACTTGCTAACTATGGCTACACCTTC
TRBV28	TRBJ2-1	-	TRBD2	CASSGRTGSGRARGGSYNEQFF	TGTGCCAGCAGCGGGCGGACTGGTAGCGGGAGGGCCAGAGGGGGCTCCTACAATGAGCAGTTCTTC
TRBV30	TRBJ1-1	once	-	CAWSVRWNTEAFF	TGTGCCTGGAGTGTACGGTGGAACACTGAAGCTTTCTTT
TRBV18	TRBJ1-1	-	-	CASSPPVTAEAFF	TGTGCCAGCTCACCACCCGTGACAGCTGAAGCTTTCTTT
TRBV20-1	TRBJ1-2	-	-	CSARAGYGYTF	TGCAGTGCGAGGGCGGGGTATGGCTACACCTTC
TRBV10-2	TRBJ2-1	-	TRBD2	CASSELGISGNRGNEQFF	TGCGCCAGCAGTGAGCTTGGCATTAGCGGGAACCGGGGCAATGAGCAGTTCTTC
TRBV6-6	TRBJ1-1	-	-	CASSYRRGFLEAFF	TGTGCCAGCAGTTACCGACGGGGATTCCTCGAAGCTTTCTTT
TRBV9	TRBJ2-4	-	-	CASSAKGESNIQYF	TGTGCCAGCAGTGCGAAAGGAGAGTCAAACATTCAGTACTTC
TRBV10-3	TRBJ1-3	-	-	CAISDSGAGNTIYF	TGTGCCATCAGTGACTCAGGGGCTGGAAACACCATATATTTT